Listed below are T cell receptor beta chains from one sample, sequenced in a study of T cells in Graves' hyperthyroidism and ophthalmopathy. TCRdb called the multiplex PCR reads again in MiXCR, with one record for every CDR3 protein. Of around 600,000 distinct CDR3 sequences listed, about 14% are singletons. What was sequenced was blood. These receptors originate from a woman in her fifties or sixties with Graves' ophthalmopathy. Both conserved end residues are part of each CDR3. A D gene is named only where the DNA matches it firmly. Expanded clones get a size class; other rows say once, few or many, or leave the size out.

J gene	V gene	clone size	D gene	CDR3 DNA	CDR3 protein
TRBJ2-4	TRBV9	NA	TRBD1	TGTGCCAGCAGCGAGGGACAGGGTCGGCTAGCCAAAAACATTCAGTACTTC	CASSEGQGRLAKNIQYF
TRBJ1-1	TRBV11-1	many	TRBD1	TGTGCCAGCAGCCGTCGGACAGGGATGAACACTGAAGCTTTCTTT	CASSRRTGMNTEAFF
TRBJ2-3	TRBV6-1	many	TRBD2	TGTGCCAGCACCCTAGCGGGAGCTAGCACAGATACGCAGTATTTT	CASTLAGASTDTQYF
TRBJ2-7	TRBV2	many	NA	TGTGCCAGCGAGCGGCGGCCCTACGAGCAGTACTTC	CASERRPYEQYF
TRBJ2-7	TRBV5-6	NA	NA	TGTGCCAGCAGACAGCGGAGTTACCCCTACGAGCAGTACTTC	CASRQRSYPYEQYF
TRBJ1-3	TRBV12-3/TRBV12-4	once	NA	TGTGCCAGCGGTTTTCACGGGGGAGACACCATATATTTT	CASGFHGGDTIYF
TRBJ2-7	TRBV9	many	NA	TGTGCCAGCAGCGGGAGAGGTGGCACCTACGAGCAGTACTTC	CASSGRGGTYEQYF
TRBJ2-7	TRBV27	few	NA	TGTGCCAGCAGCCGAGTTAGTACGGGGCACGAGCAGTACTTC	CASSRVSTGHEQYF
TRBJ2-7	TRBV7-9	many	TRBD2	TGTGCCAGCAGCTTAATGGGACTAGCGGGGGCCTACGAGCAGTACTTC	CASSLMGLAGAYEQYF
TRBJ2-3	TRBV20-1	many	TRBD2	TGCAGTGCTAGGGCTTCTAGCGGGAGACGATATACGCAGTATTTT	CSARASSGRRYTQYF
TRBJ1-2	TRBV28	many	NA	TGTGCCAGCACCGTAGGGGACAACAACTATGGCTACACCTTC	CASTVGDNNYGYTF
TRBJ1-2	TRBV3-1	NA	NA	TGTGCCAGCAGCAGAGAAGGGGTCGTCTCCTTC	CASSREGVVSF
TRBJ2-7	TRBV6-2/TRBV6-3	many	NA	TGTGCCAGCAGTGCGCTCTCCAGGGGCGGTAAGCAGTACTTC	CASSALSRGGKQYF
TRBJ2-5	TRBV20-1	many	TRBD1	TGCAGTGCTACGGGACAGTCAGAGACCCAGTACTTC	CSATGQSETQYF
TRBJ2-1	TRBV29-1	few	NA	TGCAGCGGAAGTCGGGACAATGAGCAGTTCTTC	CSGSRDNEQFF
TRBJ2-7	TRBV2	few	NA	TGTGCCAGCAGTGGGGGGACCCCGCGACCTTACGAGCAGTACTTC	CASSGGTPRPYEQYF
TRBJ2-1	TRBV10-3	NA	TRBD2	TGTGCCGAATCTAGCGGGAGTTTCAATGAGCAGTTCTTC	CAESSGSFNEQFF
TRBJ2-3	TRBV5-1	many	TRBD2	TGCGCCAGCAGCTACGAGACTAGCGGGAGCTCAGATACGCAGTATTTT	CASSYETSGSSDTQYF
TRBJ2-5	TRBV28	many	TRBD2	TGTGCCAGCAGTCAAAGGACTAGCGGGAGGACCCAGTACTTC	CASSQRTSGRTQYF
TRBJ2-7	TRBV11-2	NA	NA	TGTGCCTGCAGCTTAGACGCCGTCACCCACGAGCAGTACTTC	CACSLDAVTHEQYF
TRBJ1-2	TRBV28	many	NA	TGTGCCATTGGCGGGGTCCAATATGGCTACACCTTC	CAIGGVQYGYTF
TRBJ2-2	TRBV27	NA	NA	TGTGCCAGCAGTTTATATTATTCGAACACCGGGGAGCTGTTTTTT	CASSLYYSNTGELFF
TRBJ2-1	TRBV6-1	many	NA	TGTGCCAGCACCCAGCGATGGAGGGTGTGGTACAATGAGCAGTTCTTC	CASTQRWRVWYNEQFF
TRBJ2-7	TRBV29-1	many	TRBD2	TGCAGCGTTGAAAAGGGGAGGGGTACGTACGAGCAGTACTTC	CSVEKGRGTYEQYF
TRBJ1-1	TRBV28	many	NA	TGTGCCAGCAGTTTAGGGTTTCAGATGAACACTGAAGCTTTCTTT	CASSLGFQMNTEAFF
TRBJ2-5	TRBV7-9	few	NA	TGTGCCAGCAGCAGCCGCCGGGGAGCGGCGCCCAAAGAGACCCAGTACTTC	CASSSRRGAAPKETQYF
TRBJ2-3	TRBV6-2/TRBV6-3	many	TRBD2	TGTGCCAGCAGTTACCCGGGACTAGCGGGAGGGCCCGGCACAGATACGCAGTATTTT	CASSYPGLAGGPGTDTQYF
TRBJ2-7	TRBV13	many	NA	TGTGCCAGCAGCTTCGGGTCTTTTTCGGGGCAGTACTTC	CASSFGSFSGQYF
TRBJ2-5	TRBV6-4	few	TRBD1	TGTGCCAGCAGTGACCCAGGGGACAGGGGGCTCGTGGTGATTAAAGAGACCCAGTACTTC	CASSDPGDRGLVVIKETQYF
TRBJ1-1	TRBV20-1	NA	NA	TGCAGCGCCTATCATTTACAGAAGCCGAACACTGAAGCTTTCTTT	CSAYHLQKPNTEAFF
TRBJ2-3	TRBV27	few	TRBD1	TGTGCCAGCACTATGTCCCCGACAGGGTGGCGAGATACGCAGTATTTT	CASTMSPTGWRDTQYF
TRBJ2-3	TRBV7-2	many	TRBD2	TGTGCCAGCAGCTTAAGTCCCCTAGCGGGAGGTTTCACAGATACGCAGTATTTT	CASSLSPLAGGFTDTQYF
TRBJ2-3	TRBV20-1	many	TRBD2	TGCAGTTCTAGACTAGCGGGAGTTCCAGATACGCAGTATTTT	CSSRLAGVPDTQYF
TRBJ1-2	TRBV9	few	NA	TGTGCCAGCAGCCCCTCCGGGAGGCATGATGGCTACACCTTC	CASSPSGRHDGYTF
TRBJ2-3	TRBV6-2/TRBV6-3	NA	NA	TGTGCCAGCAGCCACCGAGACTACCTCAGCACAGATACGCAGTATTTT	CASSHRDYLSTDTQYF
TRBJ1-6	TRBV7-9	NA	NA	TGTGCCAGCAACCCTTTTGGGAATTCACCCCTCCACTTT	CASNPFGNSPLHF
TRBJ1-2	TRBV5-1	many	NA	TGCGCCAGCAGCTCCTGGGGACCCAACTATGGCTACACCTTC	CASSSWGPNYGYTF
TRBJ2-2	TRBV6-2/TRBV6-3	NA	TRBD2	TGTGCCAGCACACTCGGGGGAGCGGGAGTTACCGGGGAGCTGTTTTTT	CASTLGGAGVTGELFF
TRBJ2-5	TRBV20-1	many	NA	TGCAGTGCTAGGGATGAGACCCAGTACTTC	CSARDETQYF
TRBJ2-1	TRBV7-2	NA	TRBD2	TGTGCCAGCAGCCCTACTAGCGGGAGTATCAATGAGCAGTTCTTC	CASSPTSGSINEQFF
TRBJ1-4	TRBV7-2	few	TRBD1	TGTGCCAGCAGCGGGACGGGACAGGGAATGAAAAAACTGTTTTTT	CASSGTGQGMKKLFF
TRBJ1-1	TRBV12-3/TRBV12-4	many	NA	TGTGCCAGCAAACCGTCGGGGTCCACTGAAGCTTTCTTT	CASKPSGSTEAFF
TRBJ2-7	TRBV5-6	NA	NA	TGTGCCAGCAGCTTCAGGGTACGGGGCGAGCAGTACTTC	CASSFRVRGEQYF
TRBJ2-1	TRBV7-2	few	TRBD2	TGTGCCAGCAGCCCAGAGGGACTAGGTCTAGGCAATGAGCAGTTCTTC	CASSPEGLGLGNEQFF
TRBJ1-2	TRBV18	many	NA	TGTGCCAGCTCACCAGGAGGGTCCTCTAACTATGGCTACACCTTC	CASSPGGSSNYGYTF
TRBJ1-4	TRBV30	many	NA	TGTGCCTCGACAGGTACAACTAATGAAAAACTGTTTTTT	CASTGTTNEKLFF
TRBJ2-3	TRBV28	many	TRBD2	TGTGCCAGCAGTTTACCTAGCGGGAGTCCCGATACGCAGTATTTT	CASSLPSGSPDTQYF
TRBJ2-1	TRBV12-5	many	TRBD2	TGTGCTAGCTCCGGGACTAGCGTCTACAATGAGCAGTTCTTC	CASSGTSVYNEQFF
TRBJ2-7	TRBV7-2	many	TRBD2	TGTGCCAGCAGCTTAGGGACTAGCGGGTATTACGAGCAGTACTTC	CASSLGTSGYYEQYF
TRBJ1-1	TRBV19	NA	NA	TGTGCCAGTACCCAGGTTAATCTGAACACTGAAGCTTTCTTT	CASTQVNLNTEAFF
TRBJ1-2	TRBV27	NA	TRBD1	TGTGCCAGCAGCCTGCTACCGGACAGGGTGGGTGGCTACACCTTC	CASSLLPDRVGGYTF
TRBJ2-2	TRBV12-3/TRBV12-4	many	NA	TGTGCCAGCAGTTTATATGGGAACACCGGGGAGCTGTTTTTT	CASSLYGNTGELFF
TRBJ1-1	TRBV4-1	NA	NA	TGCGCCAGCAGCAGCGCAGGGGTCCTGAACACTGAAGCTTTCTTT	CASSSAGVLNTEAFF
TRBJ2-5	TRBV6-1	once	TRBD1	TGTGCCAGCAGTGAGGGACAGGGGGCCGGCGAGACCCAGTACTTC	CASSEGQGAGETQYF
TRBJ2-2	TRBV29-1	NA	TRBD2	TGCAGCGTTAAAACTAGCGGGAGGGCGAGGGAGCTGTTTTTT	CSVKTSGRARELFF
TRBJ2-1	TRBV7-2	NA	TRBD2	TGTGCCAGCCGGCCCGGGACTATTAATGAGCAGTTCTTC	CASRPGTINEQFF
TRBJ2-1	TRBV7-9	many	NA	TGTGCCAGCAGCTTAGCGCAGACCTGGGGTGAGCAGTTCTTC	CASSLAQTWGEQFF
TRBJ2-7	TRBV6-2/TRBV6-3	NA	NA	TGTGCCAGCAGCGGGGTACAGGGTCCCTACGAGCAGTACTTC	CASSGVQGPYEQYF
TRBJ2-7	TRBV2	NA	NA	TGTGCCAGCAGTTTCGGCCGTGGGCCCTACGGGCAGTACTTC	CASSFGRGPYGQYF
TRBJ2-3	TRBV5-1	few	NA	TGCGCCAGCAGCCCGGAGGGGGCAGATACGCAGTATTTT	CASSPEGADTQYF